The 18 T cell receptor beta chains below were found in one sample sequenced in a study of post-analysis software for immune sequencing data. Notes on the study in general: Four to six TRBV segments (TRBV5-6, TRBV5-1 and TRBV20-1 among them) occurred more frequently in patients than in controls.

Incorporated into the TCR beta cDNA libraries were unique molecular identifiers, which served to reduce PCR and sequencing biases. TCRdb reprocessed the PCR reads via MiXCR and lists one record per CDR3 protein. Seen here are hundreds of thousands of distinct CDR3 sequences, just under 30% observed once, and the top ten hold more than 0.55%. Their antigens remain unidentified. The sequencing sample was made of blood. These receptor sequences come from a girl under 18 with multiple sclerosis.

The sample holds a few counts of this clonotype. The chain joins TRBV11-2 to TRBJ2-1, with D tentatively TRBD2 (6 bases). The V gene lost 8 bases and the J gene lost 4 bases, with 15 bases spanning the gap. This CDR3 has 14 amino acids. Germline V gives CDR1 SGHAT, CDR2 FQNNGV. The CDR3 DNA sequence: TGTGCCAGCCGTACGGCGGGAACTTACAATGAGCAGTTCTTC. This gives the protein CASRTAGTYNEQFF.

V is TRBV6-1 and J is TRBJ2-5; TRBD2 matches 11 bases. Germline V gene lookup returns CDR1 MNHNS and CDR2 SASEGT. Trimming removed 7 bases from V and 2 bases from J; junction bases left unmatched: 12. The CDR3 is made up of 17 amino acids. This chain's CDR3 is CASMGASGGTAQETQYF. In DNA form, the CDR3 reads TGTGCCAGCATGGGGGCTAGCGGGGGGACGGCTCAAGAGACCCAGTACTTC.

This clonotype was recorded many times. The genes are TRBV6-5 and TRBJ1-2, with 8 bases matching TRBD1. Germline CDR1 MNHEY, CDR2 SVGAGI. Unmatched junction bases numbered 4, after V lost 6 bases and J lost 4 bases. The CDR3 is made up of 13 amino acids. The DNA of the CDR3 is TGTGCCAGCAGGCAGACAGGGGTCTATGGCTACACCTTC. Protein: CASRQTGVYGYTF.

This clonotype has only a few counts. This chain connects TRBV29-1 to TRBJ2-4, with D possibly matching TRBD2 (5 bases). The V and J ends lost 6 bases and 0 bases respectively, with 12 bases between them. The CDR3 is 14 residues long. The germline gives CDR1 SQVTM, CDR2 ANQGSEA. The CDR3 region is CSVSGNLAKNIQYF. In DNA, the CDR3 is TGCAGCGTGTCGGGGAATCTAGCCAAAAACATTCAGTACTTC.

In its sample, this clonotype was seen a few times. The chain recombines TRBV2 with TRBJ2-6, with TRBD1 as a possible D gene (5 bases). The CDR3 sequence is 17 residues long. The germline gives CDR1 SNHLY, CDR2 FYNNEI. Trimming shortened V by 4 bases and J by 1 base, and 14 bases separated the two germline ends. This chain's CDR3 is CASSGLQGSSGANVLTF. CDR3 nucleotides: TGTGCCAGCAGTGGTTTGCAGGGAAGTTCTGGGGCCAACGTCCTGACTTTC.

As for this clonotype: This sequence may be a read error, since a much larger clone differs from it by one base. J is TRBJ2-4 and V is TRBV29-1, with D perhaps matching TRBD1 or TRBD2 (5 bases each). V lost 5 bases and J lost 7, with 18 bases in between. The CDR3 has 14 amino acids. CDR1 SQVTM and CDR2 ANQGSEA come from the germline V gene. CDR3 bases: TGCAGCGTTCTCGTGGGGACCTCGAGCAACATTCAGTACTTC. It translates to CSVLVGTSSNIQYF.

The chain has TRBV29-1 and TRBJ2-1; D call uncertain. Germline V CDR1 and CDR2: SQVTM, ANQGSEA. The CDR3 covers 12 residues. V was pared by 4 bases and J by 5 bases, with 9 bases between. In DNA form, the CDR3 reads TGCAGCGTTGCAGGTTCCCACAATGAGCAGTTCTTC. It yields the protein CSVAGSHNEQFF.

The chain employs TRBV20-1 and TRBJ2-3; maybe TRBD1 (5 bases). This CDR3 spans 14 amino acids. Trimming took 4 bases from V and 3 from J, leaving 14 bases between them. Germline-derived CDR1 and CDR2 are DFQATT and SNEGSKA (reference sequence). The CDR3 coding sequence is TGCAGTGCTAACGTCGACAGATTTACAGATACGCAGTATTTT. This sequence encodes CSANVDRFTDTQYF.

The genes are TRBV20-1 and TRBJ2-7, with a tentative D call TRBD1 (6 bases). Germline CDR1 and CDR2: DFQATT and SNEGSKA (reference sequence). V lost 5 bases and J 5 bases, leaving 10 bases between the germline ends. This CDR3 is built from 11 residues. CDR3 in amino acids: CSAGQINEQYF. CDR3 nucleotide sequence: TGCAGTGCTGGACAGATCAACGAGCAGTACTTC.

This clonotype was observed a few times. The V gene is TRBV20-1, the J gene TRBJ2-4; 9 nucleotides line up with TRBD2. The CDR3 runs 18 residues. Germline V CDR1 and CDR2: DFQATT, SNEGSKA (reference sequence). V lost 1 base, J lost 2 bases, and 12 bases stayed unmatched. The CDR3 region is CSARALAGGLVSKNIQYF. Written as DNA, the CDR3 is TGCAGTGCTAGAGCCCTGGCGGGAGGGCTGGTTTCCAAAAACATTCAGTACTTC.

This clonotype occurred a few times. The chain joins TRBV20-1 to TRBJ2-7, with TRBD1 matching over 8 bases. V lost 6 bases to trimming and J lost 2 bases; unmatched junction nucleotides: 3. The CDR3 runs to 12 residues. Germline V CDR1 and CDR2: DFQATT, SNEGSKA (reference sequence). CDR3 sequence (DNA): TGCAGTGCCAAGACAGGGGCCTACGAGCAGTACTTC. This encodes CSAKTGAYEQYF.

The rearrangement links TRBV12-3 or TRBV12-4 to TRBJ1-1; 7 bases match TRBD1. This CDR3 has 14 residues. J gave up 1 base and V 3 bases, and 2 bases lay outside the gene matches. The DNA of the CDR3 is TGTGCCAGCAGTTTGCAGGGGGAGAACACTGAAGCTTTCTTT. This translates into CASSLQGENTEAFF.

The genes are TRBV28 and TRBJ2-7; 9 bases are shared with TRBD2. Unmatched junction bases numbered 10, after V lost 5 bases and J lost 2 bases. Germline-derived CDR1 and CDR2 are MDHEN and SYDVKM. The CDR3 runs 16 residues. The CDR3 here is CASSTLSGTSTYEQYF. The CDR3 region has the DNA TGTGCCAGCAGTACACTTTCCGGGACTAGCACCTACGAGCAGTACTTC.

V is TRBV15 and J is TRBJ1-5, with a tentative D call TRBD1 (5 bases). Trimming pared 0 bases from V and 1 base from J, leaving 7 bases between. Germline V CDR1 and CDR2: LNHNV, YYDKDF (reference sequence). This CDR3 is 15 amino acids long. The chain's CDR3 is CATSRDWGSNQPQHF. CDR3 DNA sequence: TGTGCCACCAGCAGAGATTGGGGGAGCAATCAGCCCCAGCATTTT.

The rearrangement links TRBV27 to TRBJ2-1, with 11 bases matching TRBD2. CDR1 MNHEY and CDR2 SMNVEV come from the germline V gene (reference sequence). This CDR3 comprises 15 residues. Trimming took 5 bases from V and 4 from J; bases not matched to a gene: 4. The CDR3 spells CASSKTSGEYNEQFF. DNA of the CDR3: TGTGCCAGCAGTAAGACTAGCGGGGAATACAATGAGCAGTTCTTC.

In this sample, this clonotype turned up once. This clone may be a read error of a much larger clone one base away. The chain has TRBV9 and TRBJ2-7, with D perhaps TRBD2 (6 bases). With the DNA end fitting TRBJ2-5 better, the J assignment may be wrong. The CDR3 is made up of 17 amino acids. Germline loops: CDR1 SGDLS, CDR2 YYNGEE. CDR3 region: CACSPHRGILAGETQYF. The CDR3 DNA is TGTGCCTGCAGCCCCCACCGAGGGATACTAGCAGGAGAGACCCAGTACTTC.

The chain joins TRBV19 to TRBJ2-2; TRBD1 might be the D (6 bases). With 6 bases removed from V and 6 bases from J, the gap between germline ends came to 8 bases. The CDR3 totals 12 residues. The germline CDR1 and CDR2 sequences are LNHDA and SQIVND (reference sequence). The CDR3 sequence is CASRDRSGELFF. The CDR3 bases are TGTGCCAGTAGAGACAGGTCCGGGGAGCTGTTTTTT.

The J gene is TRBJ2-7, the V gene TRBV7-9; 10 positions match TRBD2. Trimming at V came to 1 base and at J to 6 bases, leaving 12 bases not matched to a gene. Per germline, CDR1 SEHNR and CDR2 FQNEAQ (reference sequence). The CDR3 loop spans 17 amino acids. CDR3 sequence (DNA): TGTGCCAGCAGCTTAGGGTCTAGCGGGGGTACGGCGATCGAGCAGTACTTC. Its translation is CASSLGSSGGTAIEQYF.